This passage covers 9 T cell receptor beta chains from one sample sequenced in a study of CD8 T cells in ankylosing spondylitis. General study findings and limits: About 8 highly homologous variants made up a TCR beta motif, and this motif appeared characteristic of ankylosing spondylitis blood.

TCRdb recomputed calls from the 5' RACE reads with MiXCR, one row per CDR3 protein. The sample lists approximately 150,000 distinct CDR3 sequences, roughly 18% occurring once. Their antigen targets remain unknown. The material sequenced was blood, either unsorted or a sorted T cell fraction (not recorded which). All receptors derive from a male donor with ankylosing spondylitis.

The table lists this clonotype with a few counts. V usage is TRBV10-1 and J usage is TRBJ2-3; no firm D call. The CDR3 consists of 13 residues. Germline CDR1 WNHNN, CDR2 SYGVQD (reference sequence). The V gene lost 2 bases and the J gene lost 4 bases, with 7 bases spanning the gap. The CDR3 loop is CASSETEPDTQYF. CDR3 bases: TGCGCCAGCAGTGAGACAGAGCCAGATACGCAGTATTTT.

The V gene is TRBV9, the J gene TRBJ2-7, with TRBD2 matching 9 bases. Germline CDR1 SGDLS, CDR2 YYNGEE. CDR3 length equals 15 residues. Trimming took 0 bases from V and 5 from J; bases not matched to a gene: 6. The CDR3 is CASSVASSGTDEQYF. CDR3 in DNA: TGTGCCAGCAGCGTAGCGTCTAGCGGGACGGACGAGCAGTACTTC.

This clonotype was observed a few times. V and J are TRBV28 and TRBJ2-5; tentative D call: TRBD1 (6 bases). The germline V gene encodes CDR1 MDHEN and CDR2 SYDVKM. This CDR3 region has 13 residues. V lost 3 bases to trimming and J lost 5 bases, with 10 bases between them. This CDR3 is CASSFGQGETQYF. In DNA, the CDR3 is TGTGCCAGCAGTTTTGGTCAGGGGGAGACCCAGTACTTC.

V is TRBV2 and J is TRBJ2-7, with 7 bases matching TRBD1. The CDR3 runs 13 residues. Germline V CDR1 and CDR2: SNHLY, FYNNEI. The junction had 5 bases not matched to a gene; V was cut back by 6 bases and J by 3 bases. For the CDR3, the DNA is TGTGCCAGCAGGACCGGGACAGACTACGAGCAGTACTTC. It yields the protein CASRTGTDYEQYF. Filled out from reference TRBV2 and TRBJ2-7, the complete variable domain reads EPEVTQTPSHQVTQMGQEVILRCVPISNHLYFYWYRQILGQKVEFLVSFYNNEISEKSEIFDDQFSVERPDGSNFTLKIRSTKLEDSAMYFCASRTGTDYEQYFGPGTRLTVT.

About this clonotype: A much more abundant neighbour one base away suggests this may be a read error. This rearrangement joins TRBV2 to TRBJ1-1, with D possibly being TRBD1 (5 bases). Between the trimmed V and J ends, which lost 5 bases and 6 bases, there was a span of 7 bases. The V gene's germline CDR1 is SNHLY and CDR2 FYNNEI. The CDR3 has 11 residues. In nucleotides, the CDR3 is TGTGCCAGCAGTAACAGGCCTGAAGCTTTCTTT. Translating it yields CASSNRPEAFF.

The V and J genes are TRBV7-9 and TRBJ1-5; 7 nucleotides agree with TRBD1. The germline V gene encodes CDR1 SEHNR and CDR2 FQNEAQ (reference sequence). The CDR3 is 14 residues long. Trimming at V came to 5 bases and at J to 5 bases, leaving 6 bases not matched to a gene. Here the CDR3 DNA reads TGTGCCAGCAGCACGGGACAGCTAGATCAGCCCCAGCATTTT. Its translation is CASSTGQLDQPQHF.

The chain uses TRBV7-9 and TRBJ2-1; possible D gene TRBD2, 5 bases. Trimming removed 4 bases at V and 0 bases at J, with 10 bases between. Per germline, CDR1 SEHNR and CDR2 FQNEAQ (reference sequence). The CDR3 loop spans 15 amino acids. CDR3 coding DNA: TGTGCCAGCAGCTCCCATAGCGACTCCTACAATGAGCAGTTCTTC. It translates to CASSSHSDSYNEQFF.

J is TRBJ1-2 and V is TRBV25-1; unclear D gene. Trimming shortened V by 2 bases and J by 3 bases, and 13 bases separated the two germline ends. Germline lookup yields CDR1 MGHDK and CDR2 SYGVNS. CDR3 length: 15 amino acids. The CDR3 spells CASSEGVGWDYGYTF. The CDR3 bases are TGTGCCAGCAGTGAAGGTGTGGGTTGGGACTATGGCTACACCTTC.

The CDR3: CASSLGTRGEKLFF. CDR3 DNA: TGTGCCAGCAGTTTGGGGACCAGAGGTGAAAAACTGTTTTTT. V gene TRBV12-3 or TRBV12-4 combines with J gene TRBJ1-4; D may be TRBD1 (5 bases). Between the trimmed V and J ends, which lost 3 bases and 7 bases, there was a span of 12 bases. The CDR3 is 14 amino acids.